This TCR beta chain was retrieved from a study of shared clonotypes between healthy human individuals. Naive-designated CD8 cells lacked CD45RO, were positively enriched for CCR7, and omitted terminally differentiated effector memory CD45RA+ cells. Unmatched junction bases numbered 10, after V lost 5 bases and J lost 2 bases. CDR1 SGHVS and CDR2 FNYEAQ come from the germline V gene. This CDR3 contains 18 residues. This table comes from immunoSEQ multiplex PCR, and its TCRdb copy is limited to in-frame clones, with some not included. The sample carries roughly 850,000 clones, roughly 96% recorded once.

The receptor was isolated from a man younger than 45 in good health. The chain combines TRBV7-6 with TRBJ2-6, with TRBD1 matching 9 bases. Sequenced material: naive CD8+ T cells sorted from blood. The CDR3 DNA is TGTGCCAGCAGCCCGTGGACAGGGGCAACTCCTGGGGCCAACGTCCTGACTTTC. Encoded protein: CASSPWTGATPGANVLTF.